The 8 T cell receptor beta chains reported below all come from one sample, sequenced in a study of healthy donors' naive CD4 and CD8 T cells. Each TCR library used roughly 0.45 ug of total RNA and a linear amplification protocol. TCRdb analysed the reads with MiXCR anew, one entry per CDR3 protein. Seen here are about 200,000 distinct CDR3 sequences, over 60% observed once, and the top ten hold roughly 2.3%. The sample consisted of naive CD4+ and CD8+ T cells sorted from blood, pooled from several donors. Receptors were obtained from a pool of human donors in good health; the sample pools cells from several healthy donors.

V and J are TRBV29-1 and TRBJ1-1; no firm D call. The CDR3 is made up of 12 amino acids. The V end was cut by 4 bases, the J end by 5 bases, with 11 bases between. From germline, CDR1 is SQVTM and CDR2 ANQGSEA. This CDR3 reads CSVGTERTEAFF. The CDR3 DNA is TGCAGCGTTGGGACGGAGAGGACTGAAGCTTTCTTT.

In its sample, this clonotype was seen a few times. This chain joins TRBV4-1 and TRBJ1-3; unclear D gene. CDR1 MGHRA and CDR2 YSYEKL come from the germline V gene. V lost 4 bases, J lost 0 bases, and 16 bases lay in between. The CDR3 length is 17 residues. CDR3 bases: TGCGCCAGCAGCCTTATTGGCGAAGTCTACTCTGGAAACACCATATATTTT. It specifies CASSLIGEVYSGNTIYF.

V usage is TRBV19 and J usage is TRBJ2-7; 13 positions agree with TRBD2. CDR3 length equals 16 residues. Germline V gene data show CDR1 as LNHDA and CDR2 as SQIVND (reference sequence). The ends lost 4 bases at V and 3 bases at J; junction bases unmatched: 6. CDR3 loop: CASSTRTSGSIYEQYF. In DNA, the CDR3 is TGTGCCAGTAGTACGCGGACTAGCGGGAGTATCTACGAGCAGTACTTC.

The V call is TRBV29-1, the J call TRBJ1-1, with D uncertain. The length of the CDR3 is 13 residues. CDR1 is SQVTM, CDR2 ANQGSEA, per germline. Trimming removed 3 bases from V and 1 base from J, with 9 bases in between. The CDR3 DNA reads TGCAGCGTTGAGGCGTCCCAGAACACTGAAGCTTTCTTT. As protein: CSVEASQNTEAFF.

The chain uses TRBV19 and TRBJ1-5; D ambiguous. The CDR3 is 13 amino acids. V lost 3 bases, J lost 9 bases, and 12 bases lay in between. Germline lookup yields CDR1 LNHDA and CDR2 SQIVND (reference sequence). CDR3 DNA sequence: TGTGCCAGTAGTATGACGGAGTCGGGGCCCCAGCATTTT. As protein: CASSMTESGPQHF.

The table lists this clonotype with a few counts. The chain joins TRBV27 to TRBJ1-4; maybe TRBD1 (6 bases). V lost 3 bases, J lost 7 bases, and 12 bases lay in between. The germline CDR1 and CDR2 sequences are MNHEY and SMNVEV (reference sequence). This CDR3 is 14 amino acids long. Here the CDR3 reads CASSLWRGGEKLFF. The CDR3 DNA reads TGTGCCAGCAGTTTGTGGCGAGGGGGTGAAAAACTGTTTTTT. The variable domain in full, with the rest retrieved from reference TRBV27 and TRBJ1-4, is EAQVTQNPRYLITVTGKKLTVTCSQNMNHEYMSWYRQDPGLGLRQIYYSMNVEVTDKGDVPEGYKVSRKEKRNFPLILESPSPNQTSLYFCASSLWRGGEKLFFGSGTQLSVL.

The genes are TRBV6-2 or TRBV6-3 and TRBJ2-1, with 10 bases that match TRBD2. V shed 7 bases, J shed 5 bases, and the junction held 5 bases outside the gene matches. The CDR3 loop spans 14 amino acids. Germline CDR1 reads MNHEY; CDR2 reads SVGEGT. The CDR3 region is CASIGTSVNNEQFF. The CDR3 DNA is TGTGCCAGCATCGGGACTAGCGTGAACAATGAGCAGTTCTTC.

This CDR3 reads CASSGDFPNQPQHF. The CDR3 nucleotides read TGTGCCAGCAGTGGGGACTTTCCCAATCAGCCCCAGCATTTT. V gene TRBV6-5 combines with J gene TRBJ1-5, with D tentatively TRBD1 (5 bases). V was pared by 5 bases and J by 3 bases, with 11 bases between. CDR3 length equals 14 residues. Germline V gene data show CDR1 as MNHEY and CDR2 as SVGAGI.